The source of this TCR beta chain is a study of lymphopenia after photon versus proton radiotherapy. Study findings and constraints: After lymphocyte nadir, photon-treated repertoires showed oligoclonal expansion, especially CD8+ Temra. Better survival with proton therapy was suggested as possible, not demonstrated.

The V end was cut by 8 bases, the J end by 1 base, with 12 bases between. The CDR3 runs 14 residues. Per the germline V gene, CDR1 is SNHLY and CDR2 is FYNNEI. On this clone itself: The target antigen is unknown.

Profiled with immunoSEQ multiplex PCR; TCRdb holds only in-frame clones, not every one. Found here are about 12,000 clones, 88% of them singletons; the top ten hold 3.5%. The chain joins TRBV2 to TRBJ2-1; D not certain. The sample here was peripheral blood, taken from a patient treated with photon-based radiotherapy. The TCR originated in a man aged 55 to 70 with pancreatic cancer. The CDR3 is CASSVLVSYNEQFF. The CDR3 DNA is TGTGCCAGCTCCGTTCTAGTTTCCTACAATGAGCAGTTCTTC.